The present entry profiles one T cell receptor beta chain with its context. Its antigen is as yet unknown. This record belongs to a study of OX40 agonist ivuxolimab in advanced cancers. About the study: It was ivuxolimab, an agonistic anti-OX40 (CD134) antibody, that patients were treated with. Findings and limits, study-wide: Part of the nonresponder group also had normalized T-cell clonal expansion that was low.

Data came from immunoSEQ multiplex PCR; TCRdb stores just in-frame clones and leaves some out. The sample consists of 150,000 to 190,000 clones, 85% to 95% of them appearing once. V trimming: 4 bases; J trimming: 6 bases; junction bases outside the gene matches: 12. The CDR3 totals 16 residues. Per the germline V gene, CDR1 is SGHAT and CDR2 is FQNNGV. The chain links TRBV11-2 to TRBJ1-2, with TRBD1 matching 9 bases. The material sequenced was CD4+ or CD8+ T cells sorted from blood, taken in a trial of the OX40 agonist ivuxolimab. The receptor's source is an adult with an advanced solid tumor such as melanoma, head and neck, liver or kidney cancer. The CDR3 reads CASSWGAGTGFNGYTF. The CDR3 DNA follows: TGTGCCAGCAGCTGGGGAGCCGGGACAGGGTTTAATGGCTACACCTTC.